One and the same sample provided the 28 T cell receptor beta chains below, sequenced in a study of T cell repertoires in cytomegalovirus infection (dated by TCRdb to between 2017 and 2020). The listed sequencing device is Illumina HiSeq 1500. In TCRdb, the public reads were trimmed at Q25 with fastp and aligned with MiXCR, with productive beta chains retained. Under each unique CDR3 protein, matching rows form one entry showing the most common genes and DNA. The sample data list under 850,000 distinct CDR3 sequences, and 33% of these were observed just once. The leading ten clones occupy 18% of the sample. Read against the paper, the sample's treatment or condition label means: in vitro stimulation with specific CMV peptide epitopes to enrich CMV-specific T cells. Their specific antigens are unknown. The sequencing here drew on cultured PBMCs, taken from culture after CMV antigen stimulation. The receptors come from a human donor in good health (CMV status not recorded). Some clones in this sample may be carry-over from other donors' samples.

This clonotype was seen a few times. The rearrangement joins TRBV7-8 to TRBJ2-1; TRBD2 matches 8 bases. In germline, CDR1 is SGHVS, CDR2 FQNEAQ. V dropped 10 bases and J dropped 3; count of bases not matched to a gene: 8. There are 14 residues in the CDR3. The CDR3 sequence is CATGVGTSYNEQFF. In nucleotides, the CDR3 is TGTGCCACCGGGGTGGGGACTAGCTACAATGAGCAGTTCTTC.

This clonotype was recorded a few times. The DNA for the CDR3 is TGCAGTGCTGGAGCGGGAGGACCAGCCACAGATACGCAGTATTTT. Its translation is CSAGAGGPATDTQYF. This chain links TRBV20-1 with TRBJ2-3, with 9 nucleotides matching TRBD2. The junction had 8 bases not matched to a gene; V was cut back by 5 bases and J by 2 bases. The CDR3 loop spans 15 amino acids. Germline V gene lookup returns CDR1 DFQATT and CDR2 SNEGSKA (reference sequence).

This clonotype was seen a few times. CDR3 protein: CASSLPGLRETQYF. The CDR3, as DNA: TGTGCCAGCAGCTTACCGGGGCTGCGGGAGACCCAGTACTTC. J is TRBJ2-5 and V is TRBV11-2; D tentatively reads TRBD1 or TRBD2 (5 bases each). Per the germline V gene, CDR1 is SGHAT and CDR2 is FQNNGV. CDR3 length: 14 residues. With 2 bases removed from V and 5 bases from J, the gap between germline ends came to 12 bases.

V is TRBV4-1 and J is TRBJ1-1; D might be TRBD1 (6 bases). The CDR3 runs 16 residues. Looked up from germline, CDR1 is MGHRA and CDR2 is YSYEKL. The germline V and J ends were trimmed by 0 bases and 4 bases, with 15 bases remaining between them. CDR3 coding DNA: TGCGCCAGCAGCCAAGATAACAGGGCCATGGGCACTGAAGCTTTCTTT. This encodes CASSQDNRAMGTEAFF.

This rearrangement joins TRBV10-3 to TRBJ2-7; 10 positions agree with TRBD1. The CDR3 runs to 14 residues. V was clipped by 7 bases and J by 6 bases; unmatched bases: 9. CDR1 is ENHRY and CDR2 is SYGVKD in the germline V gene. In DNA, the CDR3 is TGTGCCATCAACCCGGGACAGGGGATCGTCGAGCAGTACTTC. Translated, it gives CAINPGQGIVEQYF.

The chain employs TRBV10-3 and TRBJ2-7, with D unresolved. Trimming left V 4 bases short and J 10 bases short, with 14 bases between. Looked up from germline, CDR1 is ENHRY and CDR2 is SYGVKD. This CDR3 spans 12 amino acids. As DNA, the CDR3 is TGTGCCATCAGTGGGCCCTCGGGTCCCCAGTACTTC. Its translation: CAISGPSGPQYF.

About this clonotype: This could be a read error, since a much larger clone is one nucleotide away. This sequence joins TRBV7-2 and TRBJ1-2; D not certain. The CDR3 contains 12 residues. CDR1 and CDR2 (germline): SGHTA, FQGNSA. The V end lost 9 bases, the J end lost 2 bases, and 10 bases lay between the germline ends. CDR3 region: CARSDDNYGYTF. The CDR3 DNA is TGTGCCAGAAGCGACGACAACTATGGCTACACCTTC.

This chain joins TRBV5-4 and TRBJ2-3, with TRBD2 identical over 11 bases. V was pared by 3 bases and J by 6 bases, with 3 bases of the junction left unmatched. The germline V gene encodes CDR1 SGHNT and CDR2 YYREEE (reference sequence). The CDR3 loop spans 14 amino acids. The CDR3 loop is CASSSGLAEDTQYF. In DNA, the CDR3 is TGTGCCAGCAGCTCGGGACTAGCGGAGGATACGCAGTATTTT.

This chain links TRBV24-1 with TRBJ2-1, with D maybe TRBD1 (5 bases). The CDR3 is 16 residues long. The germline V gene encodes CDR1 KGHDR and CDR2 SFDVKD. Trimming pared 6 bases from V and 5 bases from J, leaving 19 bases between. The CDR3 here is CATSTPQGRVHNEQFF. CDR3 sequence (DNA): TGTGCCACCAGTACCCCCCAGGGTAGAGTACACAATGAGCAGTTCTTC.

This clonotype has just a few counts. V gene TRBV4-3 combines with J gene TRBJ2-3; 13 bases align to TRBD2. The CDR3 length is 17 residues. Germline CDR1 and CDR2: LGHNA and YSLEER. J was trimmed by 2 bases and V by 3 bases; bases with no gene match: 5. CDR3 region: CASSQEGLAGPTDTQYF. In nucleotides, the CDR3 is TGCGCCAGCAGCCAGGAGGGACTAGCGGGACCCACAGATACGCAGTATTTT.

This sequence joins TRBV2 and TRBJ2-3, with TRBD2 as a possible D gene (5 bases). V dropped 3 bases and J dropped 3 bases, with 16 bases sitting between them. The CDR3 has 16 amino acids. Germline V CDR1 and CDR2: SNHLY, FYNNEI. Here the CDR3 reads CASSDWETGTTDTQYF. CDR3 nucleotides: TGTGCCAGCAGTGATTGGGAGACGGGAACTACAGATACGCAGTATTTT.

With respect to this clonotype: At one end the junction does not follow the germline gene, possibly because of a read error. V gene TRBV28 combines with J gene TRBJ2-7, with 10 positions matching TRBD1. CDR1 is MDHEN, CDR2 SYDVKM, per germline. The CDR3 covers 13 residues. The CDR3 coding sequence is TGCGCCAGCAGCCCCGGACAGGGGGGCGAGCAGTACTTC. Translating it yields CASSPGQGGEQYF.

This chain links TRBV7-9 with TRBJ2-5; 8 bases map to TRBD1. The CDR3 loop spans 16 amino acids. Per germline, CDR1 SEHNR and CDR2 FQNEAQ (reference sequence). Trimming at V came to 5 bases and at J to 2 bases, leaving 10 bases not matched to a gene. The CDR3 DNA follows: TGTGCCAGCAGCCCCCCCTTTTGGGACAGGCAAGAGACCCAGTACTTC. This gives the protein CASSPPFWDRQETQYF.

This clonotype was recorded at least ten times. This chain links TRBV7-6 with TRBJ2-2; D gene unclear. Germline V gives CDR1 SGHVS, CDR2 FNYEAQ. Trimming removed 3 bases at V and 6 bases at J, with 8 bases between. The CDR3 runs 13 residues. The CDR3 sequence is CASSLVASGELFF. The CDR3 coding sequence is TGTGCCAGCAGCTTGGTGGCATCCGGGGAGCTGTTTTTT.

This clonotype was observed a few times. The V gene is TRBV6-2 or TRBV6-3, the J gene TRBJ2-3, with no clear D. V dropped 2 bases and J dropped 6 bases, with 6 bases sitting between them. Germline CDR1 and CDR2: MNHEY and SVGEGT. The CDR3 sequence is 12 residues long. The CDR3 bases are TGTGCCAGCAGTTACAGGGTCGATACGCAGTATTTT. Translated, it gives CASSYRVDTQYF.

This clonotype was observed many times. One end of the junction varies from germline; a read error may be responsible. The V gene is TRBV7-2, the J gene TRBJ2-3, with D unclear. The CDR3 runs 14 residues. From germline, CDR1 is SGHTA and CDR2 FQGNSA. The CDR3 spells CASSIAIGTDTQYF. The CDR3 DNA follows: TGTGCCAGCAGCATAGCCATAGGGACAGATACGCAGTATTTT.

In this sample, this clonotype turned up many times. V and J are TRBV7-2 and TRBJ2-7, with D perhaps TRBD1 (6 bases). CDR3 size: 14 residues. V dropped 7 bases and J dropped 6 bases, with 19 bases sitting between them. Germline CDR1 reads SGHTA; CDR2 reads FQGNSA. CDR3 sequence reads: CASTPGHQSTEQYF. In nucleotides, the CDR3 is TGTGCCAGCACACCGGGACACCAATCCACCGAGCAGTACTTC.

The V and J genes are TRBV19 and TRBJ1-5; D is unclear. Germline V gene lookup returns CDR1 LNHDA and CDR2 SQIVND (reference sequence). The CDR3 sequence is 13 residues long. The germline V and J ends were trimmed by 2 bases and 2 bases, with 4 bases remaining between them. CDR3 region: CASSIRGNQPQHF. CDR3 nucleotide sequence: TGTGCCAGTAGTATACGAGGCAATCAGCCCCAGCATTTT. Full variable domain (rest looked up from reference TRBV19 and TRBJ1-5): DGGITQSPKYLFRKEGQNVTLSCEQNLNHDAMYWYRQDPGQGLRLIYYSQIVNDFQKGDIAEGYSVSREKKESFPLTVTSAQKNPTAFYLCASSIRGNQPQHFGDGTRLSIL.

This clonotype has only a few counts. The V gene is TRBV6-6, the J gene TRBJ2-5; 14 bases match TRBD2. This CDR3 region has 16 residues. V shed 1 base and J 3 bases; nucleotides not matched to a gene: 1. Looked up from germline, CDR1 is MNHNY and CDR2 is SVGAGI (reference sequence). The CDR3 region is CASSYWGLAGEETQYF. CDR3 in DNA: TGTGCCAGCAGTTACTGGGGACTAGCGGGGGAAGAGACCCAGTACTTC.

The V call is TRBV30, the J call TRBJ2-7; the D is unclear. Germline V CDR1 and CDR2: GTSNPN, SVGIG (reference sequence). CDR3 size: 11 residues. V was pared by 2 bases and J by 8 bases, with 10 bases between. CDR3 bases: TGTGCCTGGAGTTCCCCCTCCCAGCAGTACTTC. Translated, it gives CAWSSPSQQYF.

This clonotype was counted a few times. The CDR3 nucleotides read TGTGCCAGCCGGACAGTTGGCTACGAGCAGTACTTC. This sequence encodes CASRTVGYEQYF. This chain uses TRBV27 with TRBJ2-7; D perhaps matches TRBD1 (6 bases). With 8 bases removed from V and 3 bases from J, the gap between germline ends came to 11 bases. The CDR3 loop spans 12 amino acids. Per germline, CDR1 MNHEY and CDR2 SMNVEV (reference sequence).

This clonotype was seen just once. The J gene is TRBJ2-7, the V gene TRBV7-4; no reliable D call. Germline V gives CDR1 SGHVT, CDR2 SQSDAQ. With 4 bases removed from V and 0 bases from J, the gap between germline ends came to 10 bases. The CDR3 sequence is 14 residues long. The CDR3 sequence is CASSSSGHSYEQYF. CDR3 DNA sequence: TGTGCCAGCAGCTCCTCCGGGCACTCCTACGAGCAGTACTTC.

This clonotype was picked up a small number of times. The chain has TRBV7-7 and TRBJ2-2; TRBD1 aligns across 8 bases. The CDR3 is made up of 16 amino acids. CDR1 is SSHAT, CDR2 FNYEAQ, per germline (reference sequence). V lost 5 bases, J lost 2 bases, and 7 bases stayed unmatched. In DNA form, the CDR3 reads TGTGCCAGCAGCCTTTCGGACAGGGCAAACACCGGGGAGCTGTTTTTT. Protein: CASSLSDRANTGELFF.

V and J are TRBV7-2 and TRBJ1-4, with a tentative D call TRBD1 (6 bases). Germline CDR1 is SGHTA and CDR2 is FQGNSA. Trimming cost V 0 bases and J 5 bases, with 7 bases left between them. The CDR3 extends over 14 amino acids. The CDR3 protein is CASSLAGQNEKLFF. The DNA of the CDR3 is TGTGCCAGCAGCTTAGCCGGACAGAATGAAAAACTGTTTTTT.

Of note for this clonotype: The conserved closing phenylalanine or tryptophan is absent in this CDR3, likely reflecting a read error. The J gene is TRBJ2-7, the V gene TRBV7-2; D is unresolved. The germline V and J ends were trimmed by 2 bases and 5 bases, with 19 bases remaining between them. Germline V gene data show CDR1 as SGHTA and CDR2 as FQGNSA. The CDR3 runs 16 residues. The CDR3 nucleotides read TGTGCCAGCAGCTTAATCCCCGGCCGCGTTTCAAACGAGCAGTACTGC. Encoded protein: CASSLIPGRVSNEQYC.

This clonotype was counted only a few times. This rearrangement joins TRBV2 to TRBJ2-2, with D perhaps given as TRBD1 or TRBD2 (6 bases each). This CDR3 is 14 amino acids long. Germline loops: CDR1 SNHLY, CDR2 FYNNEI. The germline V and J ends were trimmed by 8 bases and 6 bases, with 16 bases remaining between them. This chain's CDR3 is CASGGTNRAGELFF. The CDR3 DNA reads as TGTGCCAGCGGGGGGACGAACAGGGCCGGGGAGCTGTTTTTT.

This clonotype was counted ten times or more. Here the CDR3 reads CASSSRYLAGGGETQYF. The CDR3 DNA is TGTGCCAGCAGCTCGAGATATCTAGCGGGGGGCGGAGAGACCCAGTACTTC. The V gene is TRBV7-2, the J gene TRBJ2-5, with 11 bases lining up with TRBD2. The CDR3 covers 17 residues. Germline CDR1 SGHTA, CDR2 FQGNSA. The V and J ends lost 4 bases and 4 bases, in that order; junction bases with no gene match: 11.

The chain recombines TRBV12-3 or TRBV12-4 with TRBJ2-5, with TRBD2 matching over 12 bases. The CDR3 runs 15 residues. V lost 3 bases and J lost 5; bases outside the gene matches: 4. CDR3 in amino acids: CASSFKTSGSETQYF. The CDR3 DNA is TGTGCCAGCAGTTTTAAGACTAGCGGGAGCGAGACCCAGTACTTC.